This T cell receptor (beta chain) comes out of a study of cytomegalovirus exposure and HLA in healthy donors. Germline V gene lookup returns CDR1 LNHNV and CDR2 YYDKDF (reference sequence). The V end lost 5 bases, the J end lost 2 bases, and 9 bases lay between the germline ends. CDR3 length: 13 amino acids. Vbeta (60) and Jbeta (13) primers were used in the PCR. Only in-frame clones appear in the TCRdb table, and some are missing; sequencing was by immunoSEQ multiplex PCR. The repertoire includes around 150,000 clones, around 68% of them detected once, and approximately 1.3% sits in the top ten. Material for sequencing was PBMCs. This TCR was recovered from a man aged 50-60 years in good health and CMV-seronegative. The chain uses TRBV15 and TRBJ1-1, with a possible D match to TRBD1 (5 bases). The CDR3 sequence: CATSPRDNTEAFF. DNA for the CDR3: TGTGCCACCAGCCCCAGGGATAACACTGAAGCTTTCTTT.